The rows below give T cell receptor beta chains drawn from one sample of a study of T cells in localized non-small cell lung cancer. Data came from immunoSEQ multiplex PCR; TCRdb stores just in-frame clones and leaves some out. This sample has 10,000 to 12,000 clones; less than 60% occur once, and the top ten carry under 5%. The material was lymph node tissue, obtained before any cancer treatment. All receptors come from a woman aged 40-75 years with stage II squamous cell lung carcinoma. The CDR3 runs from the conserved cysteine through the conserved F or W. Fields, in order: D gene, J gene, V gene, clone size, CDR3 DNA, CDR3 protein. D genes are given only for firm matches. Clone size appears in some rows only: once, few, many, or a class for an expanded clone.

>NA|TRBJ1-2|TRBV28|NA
TGTGCCAGCGGGGCGGGGTGGGAGGTTTTTGGCTACACCTTC
CASGAGWEVFGYTF
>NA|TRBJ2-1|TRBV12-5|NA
TGTGCTAGTGGTTTGGTAGGGTTAGGGGTCTGGGGTGAGCAGTTCTTC
CASGLVGLGVWGEQFF
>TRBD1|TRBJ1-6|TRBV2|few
TGTGCCAGCAGTGATTTATTGCGGACAGGTGGTACCCAGCTCGAAAATTCACCCCTCCACTTT
CASSDLLRTGGTQLENSPLHF
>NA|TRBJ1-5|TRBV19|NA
TGTGCCAGTAGTAGTCGGGACCTTAATCAGCCCCAGCATTTT
CASSSRDLNQPQHF
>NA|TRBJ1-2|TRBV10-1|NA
TGCGCCAGCAGTCCTGACAGGCGTGGGGATGGCTACACCTTC
CASSPDRRGDGYTF
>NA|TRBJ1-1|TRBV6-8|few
TGTGCCAACCTACCCCTTGGCACTGAAGCTTTCTTT
CANLPLGTEAFF
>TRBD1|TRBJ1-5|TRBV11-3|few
TGTGCCAGCAGCCCCGTGAGGACAGGGATAATCGGGAGCAATCAGCCCCAGCATTTT
CASSPVRTGIIGSNQPQHF
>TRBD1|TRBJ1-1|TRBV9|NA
TGTGCCAGCGCGACAGGGATGAACACTGAAGCTTTCTTT
CASATGMNTEAFF
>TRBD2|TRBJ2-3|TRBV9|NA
TGTGCCAGCAGCGCGACTAGCGAAGATACGCAGTATTTT
CASSATSEDTQYF
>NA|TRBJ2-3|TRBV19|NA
TGTGCCAGTAGTCTAGGGGCCACAGATACGCAGTATTTT
CASSLGATDTQYF
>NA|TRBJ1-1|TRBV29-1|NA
TGCAGCGTTCCCCAGGGACCGAACACTGAAGCTTTCTTT
CSVPQGPNTEAFF
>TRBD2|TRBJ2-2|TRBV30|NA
TGTGCCTGGAGTCCGGGAGGGTTGAACACCGGGGAGCTGTTTTTT
CAWSPGGLNTGELFF
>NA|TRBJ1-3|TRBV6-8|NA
TGTGCCAGCAGTTACCCCGGGGGAAACACCATATATTTT
CASSYPGGNTIYF
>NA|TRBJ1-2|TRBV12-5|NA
TGTGCTAGTGGCCCGACCACCGGGGAGTATGGCTACACCTTC
CASGPTTGEYGYTF
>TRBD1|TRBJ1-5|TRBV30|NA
TGTGCCTGGAGTGAACAGGGGTTGCAGCCCCAGCATTTT
CAWSEQGLQPQHF
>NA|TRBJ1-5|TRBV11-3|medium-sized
TGTGCCAGCAGCTTAGTCGGACAGCATCAGCCCCAGCATTTT
CASSLVGQHQPQHF
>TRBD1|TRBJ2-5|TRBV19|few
TGTGCCAGTTGCCGCACTAACAGGGGCCAGTGGCCCTCCCAAGAGACCCAGTACTTC
CASCRTNRGQWPSQETQYF
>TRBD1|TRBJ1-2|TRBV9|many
TGTGCCAGCAGCCCACCGGGACAGGTTGGGGGCTACACCTTC
CASSPPGQVGGYTF
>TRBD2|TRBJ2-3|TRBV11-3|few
TGTGCCAGCCACATGAGCGGGGCCGGTGCAGATACGCAGTATTTT
CASHMSGAGADTQYF
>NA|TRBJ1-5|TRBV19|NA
TGTGCCAGTAGTATAGTCTTTGGCAATCAGCCCCAGCATTTT
CASSIVFGNQPQHF
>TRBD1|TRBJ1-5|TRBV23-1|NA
TGCGCCAGCAGTCAGGGGACAGGGGGCCACAGCAATCAGCCCCAGCATTTT
CASSQGTGGHSNQPQHF
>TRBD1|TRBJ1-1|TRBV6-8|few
TGTGCCAGCAGTTCCCCCGGTGACAGGGGAGCTTTCTTT
CASSSPGDRGAFF
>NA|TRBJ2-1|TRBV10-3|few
TGTGCCACCGGGGACTTTAAGGGCCGAGGCAATGAGCAGTTCTTC
CATGDFKGRGNEQFF
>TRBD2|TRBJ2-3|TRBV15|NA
TGTGCCACCAGCAGAGCCGGGACTAGCTCAGATACGCAGTATTTT
CATSRAGTSSDTQYF
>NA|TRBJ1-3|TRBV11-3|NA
TGTGCCAGCAGCTCTAGGGAGACGGCGGACCCAAGCAACTCTGGAAACACCATATATTTT
CASSSRETADPSNSGNTIYF
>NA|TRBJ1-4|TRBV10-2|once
TGCGCCAGCAGTGAGTTGAGGAACGAAAAACTGTTTTTT
CASSELRNEKLFF
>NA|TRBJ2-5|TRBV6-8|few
TGTGCCAGCAGTTACTCGGGGCAGGGGTTCGGGGAGACCCAGTACTTC
CASSYSGQGFGETQYF
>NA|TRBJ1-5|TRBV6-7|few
TGTGCCAGCAGTGAAGAGGGCAGCTACAATCAGCCCCAGCATTTT
CASSEEGSYNQPQHF
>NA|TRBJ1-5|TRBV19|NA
TGTGCCAGTAGTATACCCTCGGAGGGAGGGGCCACCCCCAGGAATCAGCCCCAGCATTTT
CASSIPSEGGATPRNQPQHF
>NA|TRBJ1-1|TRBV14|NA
TGTGCCAGCAGCCAAGTAGGGACTGAAGCTTTCTTT
CASSQVGTEAFF
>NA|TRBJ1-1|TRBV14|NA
TGTGCCAACAGCCAAAGCACGCGGACTGAAGCTTTCTTT
CANSQSTRTEAFF
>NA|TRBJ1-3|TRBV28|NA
TGTGCCAGCAGTTTCAACTCTGGAAACACCATATATTTT
CASSFNSGNTIYF
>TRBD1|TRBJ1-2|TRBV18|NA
TGTGCCAGCTCCCTCAACAGGGGAAACTATGGCTACACCTTC
CASSLNRGNYGYTF
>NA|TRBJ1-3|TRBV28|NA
TGTGCCAGCAGTTTATATGGAGGAAACACCATATATTTT
CASSLYGGNTIYF
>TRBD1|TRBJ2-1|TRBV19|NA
TGTGCCAGTAGTAGGGGACAGATAAGCTTTGACAATGAGCAGTTCTTC
CASSRGQISFDNEQFF
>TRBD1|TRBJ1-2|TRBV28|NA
TGTGCCAGCAGCAGACAGGGTATCAGATATGGCTACACCTTC
CASSRQGIRYGYTF
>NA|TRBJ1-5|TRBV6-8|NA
TGTGCCAGCAGTTACCGAGACAATCAGCCCCAGCATTTT
CASSYRDNQPQHF
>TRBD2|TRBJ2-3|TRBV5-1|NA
TGCGCCAGCAGCCCTCGGGCGCGGGAGGGCCATACAGATACGCAGTATTTT
CASSPRAREGHTDTQYF
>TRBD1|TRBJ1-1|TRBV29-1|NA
TGCAGCGCGACCAGGGGGAGGGTAGGGACTGAAGCTTTCTTT
CSATRGRVGTEAFF
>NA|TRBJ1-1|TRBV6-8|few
TGTGCCAGCAGCCGCGGACATACTCCCGAAGCTTTCTTT
CASSRGHTPEAFF
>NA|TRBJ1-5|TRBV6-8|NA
TGTGCCAGCAGTTACGGGATAGGGTCGGGCAATCAGCCCCAGCATTTT
CASSYGIGSGNQPQHF
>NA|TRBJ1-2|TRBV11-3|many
TGTGCCAGCAGCTTAGGCCAAGTTGGCTATGGCTACACCTTC
CASSLGQVGYGYTF
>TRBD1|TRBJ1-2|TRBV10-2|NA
TGCGCCAGCAGTGCCACAGGGGAGCACTATGGCTACACCTTC
CASSATGEHYGYTF
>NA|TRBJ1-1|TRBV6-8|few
TGTGCCAGCAGTTACACGAGATGGAATGGCACTGAAGCTTTCTTT
CASSYTRWNGTEAFF
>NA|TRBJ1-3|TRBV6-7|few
TGTGCCAGCACTCTCGGAAACACCATATATTTT
CASTLGNTIYF
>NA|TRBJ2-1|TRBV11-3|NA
TGTGCCAGCAGCCCCGGGACACCATCATACAATGAGCAGTTCTTC
CASSPGTPSYNEQFF
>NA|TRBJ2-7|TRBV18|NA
TGTGCCAGCTCACCACCGGGCGGGAACTACGAGCAGTACTTC
CASSPPGGNYEQYF
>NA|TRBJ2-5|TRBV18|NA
TGTGCCAGCTCGCCTTTTGAGGGGCGAGAGACCCAGTACTTC
CASSPFEGRETQYF
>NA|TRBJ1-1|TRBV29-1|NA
TGCAGCGTTTACGGGGAGCTCGCTGAAGCTTTCTTT
CSVYGELAEAFF
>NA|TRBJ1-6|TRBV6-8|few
TGTGCCAGCAGGCCTAGCAGGGCCCCAAATTCACCCCTCCACTTT
CASRPSRAPNSPLHF
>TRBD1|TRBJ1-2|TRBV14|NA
TGTGCCAGCAGCCAGGGACAGAGCTATGGCTACACCTTC
CASSQGQSYGYTF
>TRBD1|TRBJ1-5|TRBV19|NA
TGTGCCAGTAGTATGGGACAGGGGTCCTCAAGCAATCAGCCCCAGCATTTT
CASSMGQGSSSNQPQHF
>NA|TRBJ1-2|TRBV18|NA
TGTGCCAGCTCACCACCCTGGATTGACTATGGCTACACCTTC
CASSPPWIDYGYTF
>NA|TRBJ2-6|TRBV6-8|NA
TGTGCCAGCAAGGCTAGTGGGGCCAACGTCCTGACTTTC
CASKASGANVLTF
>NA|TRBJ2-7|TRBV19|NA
TGTGCCAGTAAGGGCAGTGGCCACGAGCAGTACTTC
CASKGSGHEQYF
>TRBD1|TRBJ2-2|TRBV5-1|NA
TGCGCCAGCAGCCCGGGACAGGATATCTCTAAGGGCACCGGGGAGCTGTTTTTT
CASSPGQDISKGTGELFF
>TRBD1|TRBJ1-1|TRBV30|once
TGTGCCTGGAGTGACAGGGGGAACACTGAAGCTTTCTTT
CAWSDRGNTEAFF
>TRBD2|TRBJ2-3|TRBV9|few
TGTGCCAGCACCCCGGGACTACCTAGCACAGATACGCAGTATTTT
CASTPGLPSTDTQYF